A single sample is the source of the 12 T cell receptor beta chains below, sequenced in a study of T cells in Graves' hyperthyroidism and ophthalmopathy. The TCR beta CDR3 regions underwent amplification using RNA transcripts as the source. First-round RT-PCR targeting the TCR CDR3 was performed with the HTBI primer set. Each CDR3 protein gets one entry after TCRdb re-called the multiplex PCR reads with MiXCR. The sample holds under 550,000 distinct CDR3 sequences; approximately 15% are singletons and the top ten take around 5.3%. Sequenced material: blood. These receptors originate from a woman aged 18-30 years with Graves' hyperthyroidism.

This clonotype has just a few counts. The chain joins TRBV11-2 to TRBJ1-1; TRBD1 matches 7 bases. CDR1 is SGHAT, CDR2 FQNNGV, per germline. Unmatched junction bases numbered 5, after V lost 5 bases and J lost 8 bases. The CDR3 covers 12 residues. The CDR3 bases are TGTGCCAGCAGCAATAGACAGGGCGAAGCTTTCTTT. Translated: CASSNRQGEAFF.

This chain links TRBV19 with TRBJ1-2; D unclear. The CDR3 contains 16 residues. In germline, CDR1 is LNHDA, CDR2 SQIVND (reference sequence). Deletions cut 0 bases from V and 4 bases from J, with 15 bases between. The CDR3 protein is CASSIDLVGGIYGYTF. The CDR3 nucleotides read TGTGCCAGTAGTATAGATCTAGTAGGAGGGATCTATGGCTACACCTTC. The full variable domain, its missing parts supplied by reference TRBV19 and TRBJ1-2, is DGGITQSPKYLFRKEGQNVTLSCEQNLNHDAMYWYRQDPGQGLRLIYYSQIVNDFQKGDIAEGYSVSREKKESFPLTVTSAQKNPTAFYLCASSIDLVGGIYGYTFGSGTRLTVV.

There are many counts of this clonotype. The chain joins TRBV28 to TRBJ2-7; D may be TRBD2 (5 bases). Germline loops: CDR1 MDHEN, CDR2 SYDVKM. The CDR3 runs to 12 residues. Deletions cut 7 bases from V and 4 bases from J, with 11 bases between. The CDR3 is CASTTRLYEQYF. The DNA for the CDR3 is TGTGCCAGCACCACGAGACTATACGAGCAGTACTTC.

This clonotype was picked up many times. The chain has TRBV2 and TRBJ1-2; no definite D call. The CDR3 sequence is 13 residues long. CDR1 and CDR2 (germline): SNHLY, FYNNEI. The V gene lost 2 bases and the J gene lost 5 bases, with 9 bases spanning the gap. The DNA for the CDR3 is TGTGCCAGCAGTGAAAACAGTCTTTATGGCTACACCTTC. Its translation: CASSENSLYGYTF.

This clonotype was picked up many times. The genes are TRBV5-1 and TRBJ1-1; the D gene is possibly TRBD1 (6 bases). Germline V gives CDR1 SGHRS, CDR2 YFSETQ. V lost 2 bases to trimming and J lost 6 bases, with 11 bases between them. The CDR3 is 13 residues long. CDR3 sequence: CASSFGAGAEAFF. In nucleotides, the CDR3 is TGCGCCAGCAGCTTTGGGGCAGGGGCTGAAGCTTTCTTT.

The rearrangement links TRBV29-1 to TRBJ2-7, with D uncertain. Germline assignment: CDR1 SQVTM and CDR2 ANQGSEA. The CDR3 has 12 amino acids. The V and J ends lost 4 bases and 3 bases respectively, with 10 bases between them. CDR3 in amino acids: CSVAGPHYEQYF. In nucleotides, the CDR3 is TGCAGCGTTGCCGGGCCTCACTACGAGCAGTACTTC.

The table lists this clonotype with many counts. The junction does not match germline at one end; this may be a read error. The chain combines TRBV28 with TRBJ1-5; D gene ambiguous. CDR1 MDHEN and CDR2 SYDVKM come from the germline V gene. The CDR3 extends over 15 amino acids. The DNA for the CDR3 is TGTGCCAGCAGTCTCCAAGAGGGTAGCAATCGGCCCCAGCATTTT. It specifies CASSLQEGSNRPQHF.

This rearrangement joins TRBV14 to TRBJ2-7; 10 bases are shared with TRBD2. The CDR3 has 16 amino acids. CDR1 and CDR2 from the germline V gene are SGHDN and FVKESK. J was trimmed by 5 bases and V by 0 bases; bases with no gene match: 7. In DNA form, the CDR3 reads TGTGCCAGCAGCCAAGATGGGGCTAGCGGGAGAAACGAGCAGTACTTC. As protein: CASSQDGASGRNEQYF.

A word on this clonotype: This may be a read error: a much more frequent sequence differs by one nucleotide. The rearrangement links TRBV29-1 to TRBJ1-2, with unresolved D. From germline, CDR1 is SQVTM and CDR2 ANQGSEA. The CDR3 consists of 11 residues. CDR3 in amino acids: CSVARNCGYTF. In nucleotides, the CDR3 is TGCAGCGTTGCCAGAAACTGTGGCTACACCTTC.

This clonotype was picked up many times. The V gene is TRBV6-1, the J gene TRBJ1-5, with 9 bases matching TRBD1. Germline V CDR1 and CDR2: MNHNS, SASEGT. The ends lost 3 bases at V and 6 bases at J; junction bases unmatched: 3. The length of the CDR3 is 14 residues. The CDR3 loop reads CASSEGQGPQPQHF. CDR3 DNA: TGTGCCAGCAGTGAGGGACAGGGCCCTCAGCCCCAGCATTTT.

This clonotype was seen a few times. This chain links TRBV9 with TRBJ1-6; D is perhaps TRBD1 (6 bases). The V and J ends lost 0 bases and 6 bases respectively, with 10 bases between them. This CDR3 has 15 residues. From germline, CDR1 is SGDLS and CDR2 YYNGEE. This chain's CDR3 is CASSVGGQPNSPLHF. The CDR3 nucleotides read TGTGCCAGCAGCGTAGGAGGACAGCCTAATTCACCCCTCCACTTT.

This clonotype occurred many times. V gene TRBV9 combines with J gene TRBJ2-7; perhaps D is TRBD1 or TRBD2 (5 bases each). The CDR3 consists of 14 residues. Germline V gene lookup returns CDR1 SGDLS and CDR2 YYNGEE. V lost 4 bases to trimming and J lost 6 bases, with 17 bases between them. As DNA, the CDR3 is TGTGCCAGCAGCCCTCGGGGCAGTCCGGTCGAGCAGTACTTC. As protein: CASSPRGSPVEQYF.